These T cell receptor beta chains were read from a single sample in a study of cytomegalovirus exposure and HLA in healthy donors. Method: immunoSEQ multiplex PCR; TCRdb's copy keeps in-frame clones and lacks some. The sample yields 150,000 to 200,000 clones, around three quarters seen once. Material for sequencing was PBMCs. All receptors derive from a woman in her thirties in good health and CMV-seronegative. The CDR3 runs from the conserved cysteine through the conserved F or W. Fields, in order: clone size, V gene, D gene, J gene, CDR3 length, CDR3 protein, CDR3 DNA. A D gene is named only where the DNA matches it firmly. The size of a clone is reported for some rows only, either as once, few or many, or as a class for expanded clones.

clone_size: .
v_call: TRBV19
d_call: .
j_call: TRBJ2-1
cdr3_length: 15
cdr3_aa: CASSREKQGYNEQFF
cdr3_nt: TGTGCCAGTAGTCGAGAAAAACAGGGATACAATGAGCAGTTCTTC

clone_size: .
v_call: TRBV27
d_call: .
j_call: TRBJ1-1
cdr3_length: 15
cdr3_aa: CASSLVGGSFLKAFF
cdr3_nt: TGTGCCAGCAGTTTAGTAGGAGGGTCCTTCCTCAAAGCTTTCTTT

clone_size: .
v_call: TRBV11-3
d_call: .
j_call: TRBJ2-1
cdr3_length: 14
cdr3_aa: CASSPRTSTSEQFF
cdr3_nt: TGTGCCAGCAGCCCCAGAACTAGCACCAGTGAGCAGTTCTTC

clone_size: .
v_call: TRBV9
d_call: TRBD2
j_call: TRBJ2-5
cdr3_length: 16
cdr3_aa: CASSVSGGADRETQYF
cdr3_nt: TGTGCCAGCAGCGTTAGCGGGGGGGCCGACAGGGAGACCCAGTACTTC

clone_size: once
v_call: TRBV7-3
d_call: .
j_call: TRBJ2-3
cdr3_length: 13
cdr3_aa: CASSSLRTDTQYF
cdr3_nt: TGTGCCAGCAGCTCTCTAAGAACAGATACGCAGTATTTT

clone_size: .
v_call: TRBV2
d_call: TRBD1
j_call: TRBJ2-2
cdr3_length: 15
cdr3_aa: CASVPDRGLSGELFF
cdr3_nt: TGTGCCAGCGTGCCGGACAGGGGGCTGTCCGGGGAGCTGTTTTTT

clone_size: once
v_call: TRBV7-6
d_call: .
j_call: TRBJ2-2
cdr3_length: 16
cdr3_aa: CASSPLVGGNTGELFF
cdr3_nt: TGTGCCAGCAGCCCCCTAGTGGGGGGAAACACCGGGGAGCTGTTTTTT

clone_size: once
v_call: TRBV21-1
d_call: .
j_call: TRBJ1-2
cdr3_length: 11
cdr3_aa: CASSHHPTQGF
cdr3_nt: TGTGCCAGCAGCCATCACCCGACCCAGGGCTTC

clone_size: few
v_call: TRBV27
d_call: TRBD2
j_call: TRBJ2-3
cdr3_length: 16
cdr3_aa: CASTRTSGRAGDTQYF
cdr3_nt: TGTGCCAGCACACGGACTAGCGGGAGGGCCGGAGATACGCAGTATTTT

clone_size: .
v_call: TRBV19
d_call: TRBD1
j_call: TRBJ1-2
cdr3_length: 15
cdr3_aa: CASSNRDRGNYGYTF
cdr3_nt: TGTGCCAGTAGTAACCGGGACAGGGGAAACTATGGCTACACCTTC

clone_size: .
v_call: TRBV18
d_call: TRBD1
j_call: TRBJ2-7
cdr3_length: 16
cdr3_aa: CASSLPRGQRGYEQYF
cdr3_nt: TGTGCCAGCTCACTACCTAGGGGGCAGAGGGGCTACGAGCAGTACTTC

clone_size: few
v_call: TRBV5-1
d_call: .
j_call: TRBJ2-1
cdr3_length: 15
cdr3_aa: CASSLGTGLYNEQFF
cdr3_nt: TGCGCCAGCAGCTTAGGAACAGGGCTCTACAATGAGCAGTTCTTC

clone_size: .
v_call: TRBV11-2
d_call: TRBD1
j_call: TRBJ2-7
cdr3_length: 16
cdr3_aa: CASSLPGTVSSYEQYF
cdr3_nt: TGTGCCAGCAGCCTCCCCGGGACAGTGAGCTCCTACGAGCAGTACTTC

clone_size: .
v_call: TRBV4-2
d_call: .
j_call: TRBJ2-1
cdr3_length: 14
cdr3_aa: CASSQESRYNEQFF
cdr3_nt: TGTGCCAGCAGCCAAGAAAGCCGGTACAATGAGCAGTTCTTC

clone_size: .
v_call: TRBV29-1
d_call: .
j_call: TRBJ1-2
cdr3_length: 14
cdr3_aa: CSVGIGGSNYGYTF
cdr3_nt: TGCAGCGTTGGTATAGGCGGTAGCAACTATGGCTACACCTTC

clone_size: .
v_call: TRBV19
d_call: TRBD1
j_call: TRBJ2-7
cdr3_length: 14
cdr3_aa: CASSIRQGPYEQYF
cdr3_nt: TGTGCCAGTAGTATCAGACAGGGTCCCTACGAGCAGTACTTC

clone_size: .
v_call: TRBV6-1
d_call: TRBD2
j_call: TRBJ2-7
cdr3_length: 15
cdr3_aa: CASSEGGSGRYEQYF
cdr3_nt: TGTGCCAGCAGTGAAGGGGGTAGCGGGAGGTACGAGCAGTACTTC

clone_size: .
v_call: TRBV19
d_call: .
j_call: TRBJ2-5
cdr3_length: 13
cdr3_aa: CASSIPTSPTQYF
cdr3_nt: TGTGCCAGTAGTATACCCACATCCCCTACCCAGTACTTC

clone_size: .
v_call: TRBV5-1
d_call: .
j_call: TRBJ1-2
cdr3_length: 12
cdr3_aa: CASSLPSYGYTF
cdr3_nt: TGCGCCAGCAGCCTACCGAGCTATGGCTACACCTTC

clone_size: .
v_call: TRBV4-3
d_call: TRBD2
j_call: TRBJ2-1
cdr3_length: 17
cdr3_aa: CASSQNSGRASYNEQFF
cdr3_nt: TGCGCCAGCAGCCAAAATAGCGGGAGGGCATCCTACAATGAGCAGTTCTTC

clone_size: .
v_call: TRBV2
d_call: .
j_call: TRBJ1-2
cdr3_length: 15
cdr3_aa: CASSLEGGFGYGYPF
cdr3_nt: TGTGCCAGCAGTCTGGAGGGGGGGTTTGGCTATGGCTACCCCTTC

clone_size: .
v_call: TRBV5-6
d_call: .
j_call: TRBJ2-2
cdr3_length: 13
cdr3_aa: CASSLEAAGELFF
cdr3_nt: TGTGCCAGCAGCTTGGAGGCGGCCGGGGAGCTGTTTTTT

clone_size: .
v_call: TRBV2
d_call: .
j_call: TRBJ2-3
cdr3_length: 15
cdr3_aa: CASLELTPSTDTQYF
cdr3_nt: TGTGCCAGCCTTGAACTGACACCAAGCACAGATACGCAGTATTTT

clone_size: .
v_call: TRBV27
d_call: .
j_call: TRBJ2-3
cdr3_length: 15
cdr3_aa: CASSLSLGSTDTQYF
cdr3_nt: TGTGCCAGCAGTTTGTCACTAGGGAGCACAGATACGCAGTATTTT

clone_size: .
v_call: TRBV5-6
d_call: TRBD1
j_call: TRBJ1-3
cdr3_length: 16
cdr3_aa: CASSPPRGLGGNTIYF
cdr3_nt: TGTGCCAGCAGCCCCCCCAGGGGGCTCGGTGGAAACACCATATATTTT